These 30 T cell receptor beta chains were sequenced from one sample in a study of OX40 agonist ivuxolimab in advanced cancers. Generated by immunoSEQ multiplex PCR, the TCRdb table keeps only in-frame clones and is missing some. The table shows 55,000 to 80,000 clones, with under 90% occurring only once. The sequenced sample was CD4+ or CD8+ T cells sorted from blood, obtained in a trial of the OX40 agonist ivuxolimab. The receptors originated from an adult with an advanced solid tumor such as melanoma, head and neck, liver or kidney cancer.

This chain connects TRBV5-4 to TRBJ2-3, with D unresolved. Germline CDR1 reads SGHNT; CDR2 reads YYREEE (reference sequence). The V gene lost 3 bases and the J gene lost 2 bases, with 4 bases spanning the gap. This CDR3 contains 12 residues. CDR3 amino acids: CASSSDTDTQYF. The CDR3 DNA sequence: TGTGCCAGCAGCTCGGACACAGATACGCAGTATTTT. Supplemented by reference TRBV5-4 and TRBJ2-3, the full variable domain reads ETGVTQSPTHLIKTRGQQVTLRCSSQSGHNTVSWYQQALGQGPQFIFQYYREEENGRGNFPPRFSGLQFPNYSSELNVNALELDDSALYLCASSSDTDTQYFGPGTRLTVL.

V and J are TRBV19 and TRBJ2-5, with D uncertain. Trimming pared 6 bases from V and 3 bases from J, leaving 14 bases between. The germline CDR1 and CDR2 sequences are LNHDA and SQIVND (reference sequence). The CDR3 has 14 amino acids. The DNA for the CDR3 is TGTGCCAGTAGCCCGACTGTGACAAAAGAGACCCAGTACTTC. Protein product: CASSPTVTKETQYF.

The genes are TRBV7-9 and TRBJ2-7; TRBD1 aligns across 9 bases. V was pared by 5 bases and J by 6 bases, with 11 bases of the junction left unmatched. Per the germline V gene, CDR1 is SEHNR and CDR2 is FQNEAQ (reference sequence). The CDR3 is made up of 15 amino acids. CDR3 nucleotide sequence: TGTGCCAGCAGCGCGCCGGGACAGGGTTTATTCGAGCAGTACTTC. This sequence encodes CASSAPGQGLFEQYF.

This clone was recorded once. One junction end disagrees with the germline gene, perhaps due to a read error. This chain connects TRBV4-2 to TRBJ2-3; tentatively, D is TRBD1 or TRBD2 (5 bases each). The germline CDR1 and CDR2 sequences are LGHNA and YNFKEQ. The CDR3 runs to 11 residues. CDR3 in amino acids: CASSQGDVLEF. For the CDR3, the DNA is TGTGCCAGCAGCCAGGGGGACGTGCTTGAATTT.

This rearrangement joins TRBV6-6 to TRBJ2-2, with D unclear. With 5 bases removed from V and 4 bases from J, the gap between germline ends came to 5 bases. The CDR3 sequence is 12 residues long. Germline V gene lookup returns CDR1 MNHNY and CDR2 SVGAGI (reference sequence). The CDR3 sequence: CASSQITGELFF. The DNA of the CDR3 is TGTGCCAGCAGTCAGATCACCGGGGAGCTGTTTTTT.

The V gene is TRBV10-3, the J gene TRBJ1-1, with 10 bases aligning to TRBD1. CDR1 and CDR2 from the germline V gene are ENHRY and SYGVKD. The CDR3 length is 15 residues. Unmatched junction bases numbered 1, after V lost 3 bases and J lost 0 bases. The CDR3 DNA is TGTGCCATCAGTGAAGGGACAGGGGTGAACACTGAAGCTTTCTTT. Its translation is CAISEGTGVNTEAFF.

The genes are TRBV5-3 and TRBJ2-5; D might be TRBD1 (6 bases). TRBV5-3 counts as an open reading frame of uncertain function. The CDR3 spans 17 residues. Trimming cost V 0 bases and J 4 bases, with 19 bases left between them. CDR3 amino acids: CARSLVLGGTGPETQYF. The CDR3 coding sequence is TGTGCCAGAAGCTTGGTCTTAGGGGGAACAGGACCAGAGACCCAGTACTTC.

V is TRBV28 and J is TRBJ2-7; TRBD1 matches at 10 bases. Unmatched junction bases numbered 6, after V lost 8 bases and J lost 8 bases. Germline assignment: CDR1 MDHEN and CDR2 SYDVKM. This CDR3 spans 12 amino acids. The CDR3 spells CASGTGDLKQYF. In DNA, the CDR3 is TGTGCCAGCGGGACAGGGGACTTAAAGCAGTACTTC.

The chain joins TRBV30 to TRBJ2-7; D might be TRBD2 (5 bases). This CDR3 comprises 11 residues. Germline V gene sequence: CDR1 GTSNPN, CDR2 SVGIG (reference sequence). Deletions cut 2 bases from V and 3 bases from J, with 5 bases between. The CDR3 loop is CAWSRDYEQYF. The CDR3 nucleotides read TGTGCCTGGAGTCGGGACTACGAGCAGTACTTC.

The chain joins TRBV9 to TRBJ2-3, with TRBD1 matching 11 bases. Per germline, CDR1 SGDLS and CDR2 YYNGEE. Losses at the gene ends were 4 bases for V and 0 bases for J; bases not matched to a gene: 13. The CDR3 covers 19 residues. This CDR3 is CASSRTGGAGDTSTDTQYF. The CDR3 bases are TGTGCCAGCAGCCGGACAGGGGGCGCCGGGGATACTAGCACAGATACGCAGTATTTT.

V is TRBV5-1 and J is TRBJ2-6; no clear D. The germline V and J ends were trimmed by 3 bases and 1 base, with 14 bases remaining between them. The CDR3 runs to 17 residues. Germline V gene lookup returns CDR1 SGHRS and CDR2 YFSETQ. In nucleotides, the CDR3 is TGCGCCAGCAGCTCTTCGCTAATACAGTCTGGGGCCAACGTCCTGACTTTC. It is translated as CASSSSLIQSGANVLTF.

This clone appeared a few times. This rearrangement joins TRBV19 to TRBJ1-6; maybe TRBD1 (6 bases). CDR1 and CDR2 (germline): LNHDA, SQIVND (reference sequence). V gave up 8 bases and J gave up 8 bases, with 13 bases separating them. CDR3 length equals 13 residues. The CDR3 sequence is CASSTGLDSPLHF. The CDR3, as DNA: TGTGCCAGTTCTACAGGGCTCGATTCACCCCTCCACTTT. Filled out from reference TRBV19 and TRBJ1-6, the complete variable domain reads DGGITQSPKYLFRKEGQNVTLSCEQNLNHDAMYWYRQDPGQGLRLIYYSQIVNDFQKGDIAEGYSVSREKKESFPLTVTSAQKNPTAFYLCASSTGLDSPLHFGNGTRLTVT.

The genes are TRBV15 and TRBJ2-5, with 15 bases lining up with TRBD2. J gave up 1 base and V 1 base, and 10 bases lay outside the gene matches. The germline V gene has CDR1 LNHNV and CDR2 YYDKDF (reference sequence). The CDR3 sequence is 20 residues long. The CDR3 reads CATSRVFGLAGGGLQETQYF. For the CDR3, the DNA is TGTGCCACCAGCAGAGTGTTTGGACTAGCGGGAGGGGGTCTCCAAGAGACCCAGTACTTC.

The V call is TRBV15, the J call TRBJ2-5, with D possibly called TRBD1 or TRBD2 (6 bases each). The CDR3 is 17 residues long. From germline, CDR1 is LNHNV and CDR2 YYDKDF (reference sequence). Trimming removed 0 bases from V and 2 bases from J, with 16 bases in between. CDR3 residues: CATSRERGGGTQETQYF. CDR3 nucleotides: TGTGCCACCAGCAGAGAGAGGGGTGGCGGGACACAAGAGACCCAGTACTTC. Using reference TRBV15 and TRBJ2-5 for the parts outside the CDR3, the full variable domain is DAMVIQNPRYQVTQFGKPVTLSCSQTLNHNVMYWYQQKSSQAPKLLFHYYDKDFNNEADTPDNFQSRRPNTSFCFLDIRSPGLGDTAMYLCATSRERGGGTQETQYFGPGTRLLVL.

Written as DNA, the CDR3 is TGTGCCAGCAGTTATCCGGGACGGCCTAACTATGGCTACACCTTC. It yields the protein CASSYPGRPNYGYTF. The J gene is TRBJ1-2, the V gene TRBV6-6; perhaps TRBD1 as D (5 bases). The germline CDR1 and CDR2 sequences are MNHNY and SVGAGI (reference sequence). CDR3 length: 15 amino acids. The ends were cut back, 3 bases at V and 0 bases at J, with 11 bases in the middle.

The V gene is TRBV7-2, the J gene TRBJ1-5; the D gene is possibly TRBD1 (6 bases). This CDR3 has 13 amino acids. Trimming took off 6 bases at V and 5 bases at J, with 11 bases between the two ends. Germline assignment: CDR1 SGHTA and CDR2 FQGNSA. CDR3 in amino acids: CASSSDRHQPQHF. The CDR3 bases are TGTGCCAGCAGTTCGGACAGACATCAGCCCCAGCATTTT.

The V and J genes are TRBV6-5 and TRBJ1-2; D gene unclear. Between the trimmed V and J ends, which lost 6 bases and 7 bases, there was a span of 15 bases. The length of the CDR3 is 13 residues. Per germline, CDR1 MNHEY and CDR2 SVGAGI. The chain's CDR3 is CASSPDSGGGYTF. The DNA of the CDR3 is TGTGCCAGCAGCCCCGACTCAGGTGGTGGCTACACCTTC.

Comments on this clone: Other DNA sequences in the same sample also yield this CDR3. The CDR3 region is CASSRSTGSFGQPQHF. CDR3 sequence (DNA): TGTGCCAGCAGCAGATCGACAGGGAGTTTCGGCCAGCCCCAGCATTTT. The V call is TRBV7-9, the J call TRBJ1-5; TRBD1 matches at 7 bases. The CDR3 has 16 residues. J lost 7 bases, V lost 5 bases, and 14 bases had no gene match. CDR1 and CDR2 (germline): SEHNR, FQNEAQ (reference sequence).

CDR3 sequence (DNA): TGCGCCAGCAGCTTGGTTGGGCAGGGCACAGATACGCAGTATTTT. Encoded protein: CASSLVGQGTDTQYF. V is TRBV5-1 and J is TRBJ2-3, with D uncertain. The germline V gene has CDR1 SGHRS and CDR2 YFSETQ. V was pared by 0 bases and J by 1 base, with 9 bases between. The CDR3 loop spans 15 amino acids.

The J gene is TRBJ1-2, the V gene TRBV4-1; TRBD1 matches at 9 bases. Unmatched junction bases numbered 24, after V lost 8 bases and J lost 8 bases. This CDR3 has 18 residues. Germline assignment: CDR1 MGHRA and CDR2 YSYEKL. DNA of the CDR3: TGCGCCAGCGGATTGCCGGGACAGGGCTCCCCAGCGCCTGAAGGCTACACCTTC. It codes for CASGLPGQGSPAPEGYTF.

DNA of the CDR3: TGTGCCAGCAGCTTGGACCAGGTTGGGGGCACCGGGGAGCTGTTTTTT. This gives the protein CASSLDQVGGTGELFF. This chain uses TRBV5-4 with TRBJ2-2; possibly TRBD1 or TRBD2 for D (5 bases each). The V and J ends lost 0 bases and 4 bases respectively, with 13 bases between them. The CDR3 sequence is 16 residues long. CDR1 SGHNT and CDR2 YYREEE come from the germline V gene (reference sequence). The complete variable domain, with remaining parts taken from reference TRBV5-4 and TRBJ2-2, reads ETGVTQSPTHLIKTRGQQVTLRCSSQSGHNTVSWYQQALGQGPQFIFQYYREEENGRGNFPPRFSGLQFPNYSSELNVNALELDDSALYLCASSLDQVGGTGELFFGEGSRLTVL.

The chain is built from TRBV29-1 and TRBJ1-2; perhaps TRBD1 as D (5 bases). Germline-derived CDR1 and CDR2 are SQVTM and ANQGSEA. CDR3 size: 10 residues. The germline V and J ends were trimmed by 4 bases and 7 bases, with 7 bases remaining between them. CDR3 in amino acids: CSVGRGGYTF. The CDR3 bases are TGCAGCGTTGGAAGGGGTGGCTACACCTTC.

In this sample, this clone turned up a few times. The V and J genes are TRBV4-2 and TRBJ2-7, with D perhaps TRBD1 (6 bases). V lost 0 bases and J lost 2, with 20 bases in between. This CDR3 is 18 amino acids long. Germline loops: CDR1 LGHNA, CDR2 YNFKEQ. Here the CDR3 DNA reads TGTGCCAGCAGCCAAGAAATGCAGGGGCCCCTCGGGGCCTACGAGCAGTACTTC. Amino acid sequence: CASSQEMQGPLGAYEQYF.

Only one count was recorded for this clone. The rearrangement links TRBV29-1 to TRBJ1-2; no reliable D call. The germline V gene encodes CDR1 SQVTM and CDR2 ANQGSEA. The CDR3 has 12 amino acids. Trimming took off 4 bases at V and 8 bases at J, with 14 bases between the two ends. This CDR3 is CSVGGWRVGYTF. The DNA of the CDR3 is TGCAGCGTTGGAGGGTGGCGTGTAGGCTACACCTTC.

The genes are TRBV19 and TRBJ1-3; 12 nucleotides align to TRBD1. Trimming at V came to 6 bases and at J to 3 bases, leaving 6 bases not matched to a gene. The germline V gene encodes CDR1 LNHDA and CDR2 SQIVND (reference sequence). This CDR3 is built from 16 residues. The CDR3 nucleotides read TGTGCCAGTAGGGGGGACAGGGGGCCTGGTGGAAACACCATATATTTT. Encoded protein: CASRGDRGPGGNTIYF. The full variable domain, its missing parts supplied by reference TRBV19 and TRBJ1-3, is DGGITQSPKYLFRKEGQNVTLSCEQNLNHDAMYWYRQDPGQGLRLIYYSQIVNDFQKGDIAEGYSVSREKKESFPLTVTSAQKNPTAFYLCASRGDRGPGGNTIYFGEGSWLTVV.

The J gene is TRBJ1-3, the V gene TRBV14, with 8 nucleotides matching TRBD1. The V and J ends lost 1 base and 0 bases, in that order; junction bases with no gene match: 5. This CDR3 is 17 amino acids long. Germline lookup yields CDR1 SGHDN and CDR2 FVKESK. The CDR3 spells CASSQGTGHYSGNTIYF. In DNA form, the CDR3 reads TGTGCCAGCAGCCAAGGGACAGGGCATTACTCTGGAAACACCATATATTTT.

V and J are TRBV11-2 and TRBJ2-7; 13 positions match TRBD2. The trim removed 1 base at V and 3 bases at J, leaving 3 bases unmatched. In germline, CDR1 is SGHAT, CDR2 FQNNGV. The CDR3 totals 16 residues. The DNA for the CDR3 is TGTGCCAGCAGCTTAGCGACTAGCGGGGGGTTCTACGAGCAGTACTTC. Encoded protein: CASSLATSGGFYEQYF.

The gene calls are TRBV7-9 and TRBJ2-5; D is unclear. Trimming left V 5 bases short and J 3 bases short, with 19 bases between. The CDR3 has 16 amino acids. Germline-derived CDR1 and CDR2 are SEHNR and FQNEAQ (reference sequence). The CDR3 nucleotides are TGTGCCAGCAGCCCCCAAGGCTTAACAGTAAAAGAGACCCAGTACTTC. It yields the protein CASSPQGLTVKETQYF.

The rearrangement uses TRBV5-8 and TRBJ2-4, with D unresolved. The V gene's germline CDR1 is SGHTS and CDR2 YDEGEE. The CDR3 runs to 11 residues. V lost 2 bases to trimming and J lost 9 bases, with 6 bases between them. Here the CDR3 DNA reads TGTGCCAGCAGCTTTAATGGCATTCAGTACTTC. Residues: CASSFNGIQYF.

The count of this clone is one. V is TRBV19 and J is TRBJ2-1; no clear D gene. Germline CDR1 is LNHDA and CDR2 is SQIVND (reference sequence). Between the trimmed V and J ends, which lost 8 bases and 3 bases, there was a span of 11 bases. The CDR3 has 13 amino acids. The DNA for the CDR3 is TGTGCCAGTGAAGGAGAGCTCTACAATGAGCAGTTCTTC. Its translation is CASEGELYNEQFF.